A selection of T cell receptor beta chains follows, all from one sample in a study of response to subunit inactivated influenza vaccine. TCRdb used MiXCR to reprocess the RT-PCR reads, holding one entry per CDR3 protein. The sample includes more than 500,000 distinct CDR3 sequences, around 11% of them seen just once. These data were also reused for a study on T cells expressing NK-cell markers.

The input for sequencing was PBMCs from blood, taken on the day of vaccination. The receptors shown here come from a man between 50 and 59 years old who received an inactivated influenza vaccine. Both conserved end residues are part of each CDR3. Fields, in order: J gene, V gene, D gene, clone size, CDR3 DNA, CDR3 protein. A D gene is named only where the DNA matches it firmly. Not all rows give a size; the values are once, few, many and, for expanded clones, a class.

j_call: TRBJ2-1
v_call: TRBV7-6
d_call: TRBD2
clone_size: many
cdr3_nt: TGTGCCAGCAGCATTAGCGGGGGGGGCCTCAATGAGCAGTTCTTC
cdr3_aa: CASSISGGGLNEQFF

j_call: TRBJ2-7
v_call: TRBV5-6
d_call: TRBD1
clone_size: few
cdr3_nt: TGTGCCAGCAGCCCGACCGGGACAGGGGTGCAGTACTTC
cdr3_aa: CASSPTGTGVQYF

j_call: TRBJ2-4
v_call: TRBV7-9
d_call: NA
clone_size: many
cdr3_nt: TGTGCCAGCAGCTTAGCTACAGGAGGGGACATTCAGTACTTC
cdr3_aa: CASSLATGGDIQYF

j_call: TRBJ2-3
v_call: TRBV11-2
d_call: TRBD2
clone_size: few
cdr3_nt: TGTGCCAGCAGCTTAGAAGGCCTAGCGGGGGGGAACACAGATACGCAGTATTTT
cdr3_aa: CASSLEGLAGGNTDTQYF

j_call: TRBJ2-5
v_call: TRBV21-1
d_call: NA
clone_size: NA
cdr3_nt: TGTGCCAGCAAAGAGACCCAGTACTTC
cdr3_aa: CASKETQYF

j_call: TRBJ2-1
v_call: TRBV5-5
d_call: TRBD2
clone_size: NA
cdr3_nt: TGTGCCAGCGAACGGGAGGGTAGCTCCTACAATGAGCAGTTCTTC
cdr3_aa: CASEREGSSYNEQFF

j_call: TRBJ1-1
v_call: TRBV4-3
d_call: NA
clone_size: NA
cdr3_nt: TGCGCCAGCAGCCAAGGATCGACGGTAAACACTGAAGCTTTCTTT
cdr3_aa: CASSQGSTVNTEAFF

j_call: TRBJ2-3
v_call: TRBV7-6
d_call: NA
clone_size: NA
cdr3_nt: TGTGCCAGCAGCTTAGGGGGGGCAACGACTAGCTTGGGTACGCAGTATTTT
cdr3_aa: CASSLGGATTSLGTQYF

j_call: TRBJ2-1
v_call: TRBV5-1
d_call: TRBD2
clone_size: many
cdr3_nt: TGCGCCAGCAGCTTTCGAGCTAGCGGAGCCTACAATGAGCAGTTCTTC
cdr3_aa: CASSFRASGAYNEQFF

j_call: TRBJ1-2
v_call: TRBV25-1
d_call: NA
clone_size: NA
cdr3_nt: TGTGCCAGCAGTAACTACGGGGGCTATGGCTACACCTTC
cdr3_aa: CASSNYGGYGYTF

j_call: TRBJ1-2
v_call: TRBV3-1
d_call: TRBD1
clone_size: few
cdr3_nt: TGTGCCAGCAGCCTCCGGGGACAGGGGGGTTTCTATGGCTACACCTTC
cdr3_aa: CASSLRGQGGFYGYTF

j_call: TRBJ2-7
v_call: TRBV10-3
d_call: NA
clone_size: NA
cdr3_nt: TGTGCCATCAGTGAGGGCAACATCGAGCAGTACTTC
cdr3_aa: CAISEGNIEQYF

j_call: TRBJ1-1
v_call: TRBV6-5
d_call: NA
clone_size: few
cdr3_nt: TGTGCCAGCAGTTACTCAGTTTTGAACACTGAAGCTTTCTTT
cdr3_aa: CASSYSVLNTEAFF

j_call: TRBJ2-1
v_call: TRBV5-1
d_call: TRBD1
clone_size: NA
cdr3_nt: TGCGCCAGCAGCTTGCCCCGGGACAGCTCCTACAATGAGCAGTTCTTC
cdr3_aa: CASSLPRDSSYNEQFF

j_call: TRBJ2-1
v_call: TRBV2
d_call: TRBD2
clone_size: few
cdr3_nt: TGTGCCAGCAGTGACCCTAGCGGGAGTTTTTTCTACAATGAGCAGTTCTTC
cdr3_aa: CASSDPSGSFFYNEQFF

j_call: TRBJ2-3
v_call: TRBV7-9
d_call: NA
clone_size: NA
cdr3_nt: TGTGCCAGCAGGTTCCCCGGAGGAGATACGCAGTATTTT
cdr3_aa: CASRFPGGDTQYF

j_call: TRBJ2-6
v_call: TRBV9
d_call: NA
clone_size: NA
cdr3_nt: TGTGCCAGCAGCGTAGACAGGGCCCTCTCTGGGGCCAACGTCCTGACTTTC
cdr3_aa: CASSVDRALSGANVLTF

j_call: TRBJ2-5
v_call: TRBV6-2/TRBV6-3
d_call: NA
clone_size: NA
cdr3_nt: TGTGCCAGCAGTAAGGGCACGCAGGCGGGAGAGACCCAGTACTTC
cdr3_aa: CASSKGTQAGETQYF

j_call: TRBJ1-2
v_call: TRBV7-2
d_call: NA
clone_size: many
cdr3_nt: TGTGCCAGCAGCCCCAACGGCTTTCGGAGTGGCTACACCTTC
cdr3_aa: CASSPNGFRSGYTF

j_call: TRBJ1-2
v_call: TRBV9
d_call: TRBD1
clone_size: NA
cdr3_nt: TGTGCCAGCACTACAGGAGGGGGCTCCTATGGCTACACCTTC
cdr3_aa: CASTTGGGSYGYTF

j_call: TRBJ2-3
v_call: TRBV7-2
d_call: NA
clone_size: NA
cdr3_nt: TGTGCCACCACTGGGGGCAACACAGATACGCAGTATTTT
cdr3_aa: CATTGGNTDTQYF

j_call: TRBJ2-1
v_call: TRBV4-3
d_call: NA
clone_size: few
cdr3_nt: TGCGCCAGCAGCCAAGAAGCGGTTGGATCCTACAATGAGCAGTTCTTC
cdr3_aa: CASSQEAVGSYNEQFF

j_call: TRBJ2-5
v_call: TRBV6-5
d_call: NA
clone_size: NA
cdr3_nt: TGTGCCAGCAGTTATCAGGACAAAGAGACCCAGTACTTC
cdr3_aa: CASSYQDKETQYF

j_call: TRBJ2-7
v_call: TRBV5-1
d_call: TRBD2
clone_size: few
cdr3_nt: TGCGCCAGCAGCGTAACTAGCGGGGGAACTGTCGAGCAGTACTTC
cdr3_aa: CASSVTSGGTVEQYF

j_call: TRBJ2-5
v_call: TRBV7-9
d_call: NA
clone_size: few
cdr3_nt: TGTGCCAGCAGCTTAGAGGGGCCGCTATACCAGTACTTC
cdr3_aa: CASSLEGPLYQYF

j_call: TRBJ2-2
v_call: TRBV4-2
d_call: NA
clone_size: few
cdr3_nt: TGTGCCAGCAGCCAAGGGGGGAGGGGGCACACCGGGGAGCTGTTTTTT
cdr3_aa: CASSQGGRGHTGELFF

j_call: TRBJ2-4
v_call: TRBV20-1
d_call: NA
clone_size: many
cdr3_nt: TGCAGTGCTAGAGATATAATTCTAGCCAAAAACATTCAGTACTTC
cdr3_aa: CSARDIILAKNIQYF

j_call: TRBJ1-6
v_call: TRBV20-1
d_call: NA
clone_size: few
cdr3_nt: TGCAGTGCCAAGCATGGCAGGGTGACTTATTCACCCCTCCACTTT
cdr3_aa: CSAKHGRVTYSPLHF

j_call: TRBJ2-3
v_call: TRBV18
d_call: NA
clone_size: few
cdr3_nt: TGTGCCAGCTCACCTTACCCTAGCACAGATACGCAGTATTTT
cdr3_aa: CASSPYPSTDTQYF

j_call: TRBJ1-2
v_call: TRBV27
d_call: TRBD1
clone_size: few
cdr3_nt: TGTGCCAGCAGTCTATCCGGGACAGGACTCGTCGACTTC
cdr3_aa: CASSLSGTGLVDF

j_call: TRBJ2-1
v_call: TRBV5-1
d_call: TRBD2
clone_size: many
cdr3_nt: TGCGCCAGCAGTTCCGAACTAGCGGGAGGGCCGAATGAGCAGTTCTTC
cdr3_aa: CASSSELAGGPNEQFF

j_call: TRBJ2-3
v_call: TRBV5-1
d_call: NA
clone_size: NA
cdr3_nt: TGCGCCAGCAGAGGGGGAGACCTCGCAGATACGCAGTATTTT
cdr3_aa: CASRGGDLADTQYF